Listed below are T cell receptor beta chains from one sample, sequenced in a study of identical twins. Using its own MiXCR run on the 5' RACE reads, TCRdb lists one record per CDR3 protein. The sample comprises approximately 220,000 distinct CDR3 sequences, around 6.9% of which are singletons, and about 1.9% rests with the top ten. The data were also submitted as part of a second study, on yellow fever vaccine responses in identical twins.

Source material: memory (CD45RO+) T cells sorted from blood. These receptors came from a woman younger than 35 in good health. Both conserved end residues are part of each CDR3.

CSASLGTGNNQPQHF	TRBV20-1
CATRTSSYEQYF	TRBV6-2/TRBV6-3
CASSTRANYGYTF	TRBV7-2
CASRLGTAKGTEAFF	TRBV5-1
CASSPTMNTEAFF	TRBV7-3
CSARPHTSGKLSTQYF	TRBV20-1
CASSLGVGTGFGEQYF	TRBV7-2
CASSLVGEGQPQHF	TRBV7-2
CASSVGAPYNEQFF	TRBV27
CSARGSGSEKLFF	TRBV20-1
CASKFWTDKDTQYF	TRBV27
CSVPRTLGQTNTEAFF	TRBV29-1
CASRGGLGPNTEAFF	TRBV5-1
CASSSRLAGPYEQYF	TRBV7-9
CASSLDGGATYEQYF	TRBV5-1
CASSSTGETYEQYF	TRBV7-4
CASAQMGGGGTDTQYF	TRBV28
CASNQQTMQYF	TRBV6-6
CSARGNQETQYF	TRBV20-1
CASSNRELRLTGANVLTF	TRBV6-5
CSATGSGQPQHF	TRBV20-1
CASSRQVETSGRSHEQYF	TRBV6-2/TRBV6-3
CASSLQGVNTEAFF	TRBV2
CASSVDRGDEQYF	TRBV7-7
CSARGTYEQYF	TRBV20-1
CASSPQGFSTDTQYF	TRBV2
CASSLVGSGGGDEQFF	TRBV11-2
CASSLPGIDEQFF	TRBV5-4
CASSKGLGETQYF	TRBV2
CATSDPSGTGATDTQYF	TRBV24-1
CASSSLEHTEAFF	TRBV6-2/TRBV6-3
CASSKGDGTYNEQFF	TRBV12-3/TRBV12-4
CASSLNAVQRETQYF	TRBV7-2
CASSLGPPGSSYNEQFF	TRBV5-4
CASSYQGTDEQYF	TRBV6-5
CASSPDSQETQYF	TRBV2
CASSQFTSLGEQFF	TRBV3-1
CASSRDGGNQETQYF	TRBV11-2
CASSLTRLQETQYF	TRBV27
CASRPPNSYNEQFF	TRBV6-2/TRBV6-3
CASSLPGQGYEQYF	TRBV28
CASSLAPGTGGTNEKLFF	TRBV11-1
CASSPGTNTDTQYF	TRBV4-3
CASSQHSKETQYF	TRBV4-2
CASRSEGRWETQYF	TRBV7-9
CASSQASWDREKDGYTF	TRBV4-3
CASSLGLGGSTDTQYF	TRBV25-1
CASSPLDLSYEQYF	TRBV18
CASSSTGQHNSPLHF	TRBV12-3/TRBV12-4
CSARRGANTGELFF	TRBV20-1
CASSLYRSRGEETQYF	TRBV12-3/TRBV12-4
CASSSPEQGGIAGNYNEQFF	TRBV11-2
CSASGREGRGTDTQYF	TRBV20-1
CASSPTARGGGEQYF	TRBV7-7
CASSVASSGFTDTQYF	TRBV9
CASIPDILSNQPQHF	TRBV2
CATSGDFGSRTDTQYF	TRBV15